One sample yielded the 20 T cell receptor beta chains listed below, sequenced in a study of CDR3 diversity in severe acne. TCRdb re-derived calls from the PCR reads in MiXCR, one entry per CDR3 protein. The data contain more than 85,000 distinct CDR3 sequences, about half of them singletons. Sequencing input: blood. Source of these receptors: a male donor with acne.

There are many counts of this clonotype. V gene TRBV5-8 combines with J gene TRBJ2-1, with 8 bases fitting TRBD2. Germline CDR1 is SGHTS and CDR2 is YDEGEE. V was pared by 5 bases and J by 0 bases, with 4 bases of the junction left unmatched. The length of the CDR3 is 15 residues. The CDR3 sequence: CASRTSGGSYNEQFF. CDR3 nucleotides: TGTGCCAGCAGGACAAGCGGGGGCTCCTACAATGAGCAGTTCTTC. The full variable domain, completed using reference TRBV5-8 and TRBJ2-1, is EAGVTQSPTHLIKTRGQQATLRCSPISGHTSVYWYQQALGLGLQFLLWYDEGEERNRGNFPPRFSGRQFPNYSSELNVNALELEDSALYLCASRTSGGSYNEQFFGPGTRLTVL.

This clonotype was seen many times. The chain uses TRBV6-5 and TRBJ2-3; D ambiguous. The germline CDR1 and CDR2 sequences are MNHEY and SVGAGI. Trimming removed 6 bases at V and 1 base at J, with 14 bases between. CDR3 length: 15 amino acids. The CDR3 is CASSPAVRRTDTQYF. Here the CDR3 DNA reads TGTGCCAGCAGCCCTGCAGTGCGACGCACAGATACGCAGTATTTT.

This clonotype was picked up a small number of times. The V and J genes are TRBV2 and TRBJ2-4, with 7 bases aligning to TRBD2. CDR1 and CDR2 (germline): SNHLY, FYNNEI. J was trimmed by 6 bases and V by 1 base; bases with no gene match: 0. The CDR3 is 13 residues long. The CDR3 is CASSEGGGNIQYF. The CDR3 DNA reads TGTGCCAGCAGTGAAGGCGGGGGAAACATTCAGTACTTC.

The CDR3 here is CAISESWGQGNEQYF. The CDR3, as DNA: TGTGCCATCAGTGAGTCCTGGGGACAGGGCAACGAGCAGTACTTC. The chain links TRBV10-3 to TRBJ2-7; TRBD1 matches 9 bases. The CDR3 consists of 15 residues. The J segment lost 5 bases and the V segment lost 0 bases, leaving 5 bases of the junction unmatched. From germline, CDR1 is ENHRY and CDR2 SYGVKD.

This clonotype is medium-sized in the sample. V gene TRBV12-3 or TRBV12-4 combines with J gene TRBJ1-2; D is perhaps TRBD1 (5 bases). The CDR3 totals 12 residues. The V and J ends lost 6 bases and 2 bases respectively, with 7 bases between them. The CDR3 sequence is CASSRDNYGYTF. The CDR3 DNA reads TGTGCCAGCAGCCGGGACAACTATGGCTACACCTTC.

The V and J genes are TRBV20-1 and TRBJ2-1; 13 nucleotides match TRBD2. Trimming at V came to 1 base and at J to 7 bases, leaving 10 bases not matched to a gene. The CDR3 covers 17 residues. Germline assignment: CDR1 DFQATT and CDR2 SNEGSKA (reference sequence). CDR3 in amino acids: CSARGPRLAGGQNEQFF. CDR3 nucleotides: TGCAGTGCTAGAGGTCCCCGACTAGCGGGAGGCCAGAATGAGCAGTTCTTC.

In this sample, this clonotype turned up many times. The chain joins TRBV7-8 to TRBJ2-7; TRBD1 matches 8 bases. From germline, CDR1 is SGHVS and CDR2 FQNEAQ. The CDR3 is 14 residues long. V was clipped by 2 bases and J by 2 bases; unmatched bases: 2. The CDR3 reads CASSLQQGAYEQYF. In nucleotides, the CDR3 is TGTGCCAGCAGCTTACAACAGGGGGCCTACGAGCAGTACTTC.

This clonotype was seen more than once but under ten times. Possible read error: a much larger clone is one base away. The chain joins TRBV29-1 to TRBJ2-1, with 7 bases matching TRBD2. Germline V gives CDR1 SQVTM, CDR2 ANQGSEA. CDR3 length: 15 residues. The CDR3, as DNA: TGCGGCGTCCGGACTAGTGCCCACGGATGGGGTGAGCAGTTCTTC. This sequence encodes CGVRTSAHGWGEQFF.

This clonotype was seen repeatedly, ten times or more. This chain uses TRBV5-6 with TRBJ2-7; 10 nucleotides align to TRBD1. Trimming cost V 3 bases and J 0 bases; bases outside gene matches: 0. The CDR3 is 14 residues long. Per germline, CDR1 SGHDT and CDR2 YYEEEE. The DNA of the CDR3 is TGTGCCAGCAGCTGGACAGGGGGCTCCTACGAGCAGTACGTC. It translates to CASSWTGGSYEQYV.

The sample holds many counts of this clonotype. This rearrangement joins TRBV5-8 to TRBJ2-3; 12 bases are shared with TRBD2. The CDR3 covers 15 residues. The germline V gene encodes CDR1 SGHTS and CDR2 YDEGEE. V was clipped by 3 bases and J by 3 bases; unmatched bases: 2. This chain's CDR3 is CASSSTSGSTDTQYF. Here the CDR3 DNA reads TGTGCCAGCAGCTCGACTAGCGGGAGTACAGATACGCAGTATTTT.

This clonotype qualifies as medium-sized. The J gene is TRBJ2-7, the V gene TRBV7-9; D gene uncertain. Trimming removed 0 bases at V and 1 base at J, with 7 bases between. In germline, CDR1 is SEHNR, CDR2 FQNEAQ (reference sequence). The CDR3 covers 14 residues. The CDR3 DNA follows: TGTGCCAGCAGCTTAGCGAGTAATTCCTACGAGCAGTACTTC. This codes for CASSLASNSYEQYF.

The rearrangement links TRBV7-9 to TRBJ2-7; 9 nucleotides line up with TRBD2. Germline CDR1 reads SEHNR; CDR2 reads FQNEAQ (reference sequence). Unmatched junction bases numbered 7, after V lost 1 base and J lost 6 bases. This CDR3 is built from 15 residues. CDR3 sequence reads: CASSLVSSGVSEQYF. CDR3 bases: TGTGCCAGCAGCTTAGTTTCTAGCGGGGTATCCGAGCAGTACTTC.

The CDR3 is CASSGGLAYEQYF. CDR3 in DNA: TGTGCCAGCAGTGGGGGACTAGCGTACGAGCAGTACTTC. The chain carries TRBV2 and TRBJ2-7, with 10 positions matching TRBD2. Germline V gene lookup returns CDR1 SNHLY and CDR2 FYNNEI. J gave up 4 bases and V 4 bases, and 1 base lay outside the gene matches. The CDR3 runs 13 residues.

This chain uses TRBV7-9 with TRBJ2-7; possibly TRBD1 or TRBD2 for D (6 bases each). The germline gives CDR1 SEHNR, CDR2 FQNEAQ (reference sequence). This CDR3 comprises 14 residues. V dropped 1 base and J dropped 2 bases, with 9 bases sitting between them. CDR3 DNA: TGTGCCAGCAGCTTAGGTGGGGGGCCCTACGAGCAGTACTTC. This translates into CASSLGGGPYEQYF.

V usage is TRBV10-2 and J usage is TRBJ2-7, with TRBD2 as a possible D gene (5 bases). From germline, CDR1 is WSHSY and CDR2 SAAADI. This CDR3 is built from 12 residues. V was cut by 7 bases and J by 6 bases, with 13 bases left in between. The CDR3, as DNA: TGCGCCAGCATGGGGAGTGGAGGCGAGCAGTACTTC. It yields the protein CASMGSGGEQYF.

On this clonotype itself: This may come from a read error, since a much larger clone is one base off. V usage is TRBV6-5 and J usage is TRBJ2-1; D not certain. Per the germline V gene, CDR1 is MNHEY and CDR2 is SVGAGI. With 7 bases removed from V and 7 bases from J, the gap between germline ends came to 14 bases. This CDR3 comprises 13 residues. CDR3 protein: CASTRDTLNEQFF. The CDR3 DNA sequence: TGTGCCAGCACTAGGGATACCCTTAATGAGCAGTTCTTC.

The table lists this clonotype with a few counts. V usage is TRBV28 and J usage is TRBJ2-7, with D unclear. In germline, CDR1 is MDHEN, CDR2 SYDVKM. The CDR3 is made up of 12 amino acids. V dropped 4 bases and J dropped 4 bases, with 8 bases sitting between them. Written as DNA, the CDR3 is TGTGCCAGCAGTTCAACCTTTTACGAGCAGTACTTC. Translation: CASSSTFYEQYF.

This clonotype came up many times. The V call is TRBV12-3 or TRBV12-4, the J call TRBJ1-1; TRBD1 matches 9 bases. CDR3 length equals 15 residues. The junction had 7 bases not matched to a gene; V was cut back by 7 bases and J by 1 base. Here the CDR3 reads CASTKGQGPNTEAFF. CDR3 bases: TGTGCCAGCACAAAGGGACAGGGTCCGAACACTGAAGCTTTCTTT.

A note on this clonotype: A much larger clone sits a single nucleotide away, making a read error possible. The J gene is TRBJ2-7, the V gene TRBV6-5; TRBD2 is a possible D gene (5 bases). The germline V gene has CDR1 MNHEY and CDR2 SVGAGI. V was clipped by 0 bases and J by 2 bases, with 11 bases between them. The CDR3 is made up of 15 amino acids. This CDR3 reads CASSYSSVTPYEQYF. The CDR3, as DNA: TGTGCCAGCAGTTACTCTAGCGTGACTCCCTACGAGCAGTACTTC.

On this clonotype: A read error may explain this, as a much larger clone is one base away. V gene TRBV5-6 combines with J gene TRBJ2-5; TRBD2 matches at 14 bases. Trimming took 0 bases from V and 10 from J; bases not matched to a gene: 2. The CDR3 totals 14 residues. The germline V gene encodes CDR1 SGHDT and CDR2 YYEEEE. CDR3 residues: CASSLETSGGGQYF. For the CDR3, the DNA is TGTGCCAGCAGCTTGGAGACTAGCGGGGGGGGCCAGTACTTC. Complete variable domain (other parts from reference TRBV5-6 and TRBJ2-5): DAGVTQSPTHLIKTRGQQVTLRCSPKSGHDTVSWYQQALGQGPQFIFQYYEEEERQRGNFPDRFSGHQFPNYSSELNVNALLLGDSALYLCASSLETSGGGQYFGPGTRLLVL.